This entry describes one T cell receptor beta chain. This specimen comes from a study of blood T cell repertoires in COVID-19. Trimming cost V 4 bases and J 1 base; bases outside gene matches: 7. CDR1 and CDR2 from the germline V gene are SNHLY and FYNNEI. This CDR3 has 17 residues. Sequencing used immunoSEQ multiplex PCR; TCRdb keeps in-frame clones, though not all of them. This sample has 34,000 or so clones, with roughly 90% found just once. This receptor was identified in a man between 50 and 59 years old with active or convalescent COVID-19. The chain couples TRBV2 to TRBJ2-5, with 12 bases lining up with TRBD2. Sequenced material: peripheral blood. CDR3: CASSGTSGKIAQETQYF. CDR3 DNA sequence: TGTGCCAGCAGTGGGACTAGCGGGAAGATCGCCCAAGAGACCCAGTACTTC.